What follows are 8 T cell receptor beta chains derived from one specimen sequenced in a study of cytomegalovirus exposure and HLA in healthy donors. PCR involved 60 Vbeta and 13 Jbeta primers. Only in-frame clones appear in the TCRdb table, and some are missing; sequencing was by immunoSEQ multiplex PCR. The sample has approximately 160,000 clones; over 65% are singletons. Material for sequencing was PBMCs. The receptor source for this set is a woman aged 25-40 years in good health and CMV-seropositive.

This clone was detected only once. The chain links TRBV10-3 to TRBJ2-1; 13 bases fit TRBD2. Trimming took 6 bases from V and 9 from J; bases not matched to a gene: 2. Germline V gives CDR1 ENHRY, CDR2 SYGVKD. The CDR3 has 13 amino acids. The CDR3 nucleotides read TGTGCCATCAGGGGGACTAGCGGGGTTGAGCAGTTCTTC. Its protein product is CAIRGTSGVEQFF.

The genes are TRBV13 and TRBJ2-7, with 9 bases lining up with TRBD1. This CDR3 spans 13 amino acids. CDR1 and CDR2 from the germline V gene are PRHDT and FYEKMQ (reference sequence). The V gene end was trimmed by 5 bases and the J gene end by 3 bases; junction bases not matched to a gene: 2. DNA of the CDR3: TGTGCCAGCAGCGGACAGGGGAACTACGAGCAGTACTTC. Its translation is CASSGQGNYEQYF.

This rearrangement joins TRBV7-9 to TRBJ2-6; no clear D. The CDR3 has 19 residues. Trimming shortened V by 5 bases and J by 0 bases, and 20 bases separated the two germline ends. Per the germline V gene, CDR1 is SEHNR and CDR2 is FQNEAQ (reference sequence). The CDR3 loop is CASSPAYGPLPSGANVLTF. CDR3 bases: TGTGCCAGCAGCCCCGCCTATGGGCCGCTTCCCTCTGGGGCCAACGTCCTGACTTTC.

The CDR3 DNA is TGTGCCAGTCGGTTCGGAACCGCGGTCGAGCAGTACTTC. This sequence encodes CASRFGTAVEQYF. V gene TRBV6-1 combines with J gene TRBJ2-7; D gene ambiguous. The CDR3 covers 13 residues. V gave up 9 bases and J gave up 6 bases, with 18 bases separating them. Germline-derived CDR1 and CDR2 are MNHNS and SASEGT.

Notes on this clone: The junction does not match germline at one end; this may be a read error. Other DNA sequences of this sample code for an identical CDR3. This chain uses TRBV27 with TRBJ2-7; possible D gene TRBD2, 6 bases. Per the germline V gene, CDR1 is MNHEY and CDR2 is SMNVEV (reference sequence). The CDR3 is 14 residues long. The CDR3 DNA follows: TGCGCCAGCAGTTTGGGACTTGGGTTTTGGGAGCAGTACTTC. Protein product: CASSLGLGFWEQYF.

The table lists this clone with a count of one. Written as DNA, the CDR3 is TGCGCCAGCAGTACCGGGACAGGGCCCTCTTATCAGCCCCAGCATTTT. It yields the protein CASSTGTGPSYQPQHF. V is TRBV4-3 and J is TRBJ1-5, with TRBD1 identical over 9 bases. Germline CDR1 reads LGHNA; CDR2 reads YSLEER. J gave up 5 bases and V 6 bases, and 11 bases lay outside the gene matches. The CDR3 runs 16 residues.

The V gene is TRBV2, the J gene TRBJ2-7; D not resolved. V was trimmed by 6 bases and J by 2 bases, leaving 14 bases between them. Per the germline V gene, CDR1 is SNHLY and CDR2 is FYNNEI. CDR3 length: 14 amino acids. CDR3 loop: CASSRGLVPYEQYF. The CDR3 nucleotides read TGTGCCAGCAGCCGTGGCCTCGTACCCTACGAGCAGTACTTC. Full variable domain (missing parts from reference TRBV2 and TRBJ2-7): EPEVTQTPSHQVTQMGQEVILRCVPISNHLYFYWYRQILGQKVEFLVSFYNNEISEKSEIFDDQFSVERPDGSNFTLKIRSTKLEDSAMYFCASSRGLVPYEQYFGPGTRLTVT.

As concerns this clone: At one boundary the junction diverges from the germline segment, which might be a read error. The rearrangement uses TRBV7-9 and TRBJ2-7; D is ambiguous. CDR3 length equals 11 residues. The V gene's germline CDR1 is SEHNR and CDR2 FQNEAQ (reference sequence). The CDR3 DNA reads TGTTCCAGCAGCCCCATCGGGGAGCAGTACTTC. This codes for CSSSPIGEQYF.